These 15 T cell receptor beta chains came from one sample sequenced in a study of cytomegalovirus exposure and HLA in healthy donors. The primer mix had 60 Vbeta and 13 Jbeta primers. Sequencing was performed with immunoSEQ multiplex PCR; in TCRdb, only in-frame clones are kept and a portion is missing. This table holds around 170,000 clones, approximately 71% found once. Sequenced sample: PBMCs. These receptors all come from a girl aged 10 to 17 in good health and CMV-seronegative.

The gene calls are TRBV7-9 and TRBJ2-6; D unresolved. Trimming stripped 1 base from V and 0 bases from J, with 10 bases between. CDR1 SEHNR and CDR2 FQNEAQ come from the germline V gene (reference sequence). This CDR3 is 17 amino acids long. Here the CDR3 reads CASSLEQRASGANVLTF. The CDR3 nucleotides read TGTGCCAGCAGCTTAGAACAGAGAGCCTCTGGGGCCAACGTCCTGACTTTC.

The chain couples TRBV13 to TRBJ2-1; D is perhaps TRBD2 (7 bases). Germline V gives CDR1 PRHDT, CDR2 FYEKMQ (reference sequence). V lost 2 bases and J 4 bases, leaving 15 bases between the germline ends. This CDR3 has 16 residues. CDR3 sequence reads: CASSLWSAGAYNEQFF. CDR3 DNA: TGTGCCAGCAGCTTATGGTCGGCGGGGGCTTACAATGAGCAGTTCTTC.

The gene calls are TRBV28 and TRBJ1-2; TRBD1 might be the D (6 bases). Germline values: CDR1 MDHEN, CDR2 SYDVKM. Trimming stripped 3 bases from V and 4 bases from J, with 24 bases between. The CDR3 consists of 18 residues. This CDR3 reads CASSFKVARDTRFYGYTF. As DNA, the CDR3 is TGTGCCAGCAGTTTTAAGGTCGCCCGGGACACCAGATTCTATGGCTACACCTTC.

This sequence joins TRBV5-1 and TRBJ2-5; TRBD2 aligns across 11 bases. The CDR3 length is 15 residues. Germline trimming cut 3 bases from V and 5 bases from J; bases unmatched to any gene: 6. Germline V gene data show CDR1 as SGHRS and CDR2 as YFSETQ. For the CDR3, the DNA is TGCGCCAGCAGCTCTACTAGCGGGGGATGGGAGACCCAGTACTTC. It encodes CASSSTSGGWETQYF.

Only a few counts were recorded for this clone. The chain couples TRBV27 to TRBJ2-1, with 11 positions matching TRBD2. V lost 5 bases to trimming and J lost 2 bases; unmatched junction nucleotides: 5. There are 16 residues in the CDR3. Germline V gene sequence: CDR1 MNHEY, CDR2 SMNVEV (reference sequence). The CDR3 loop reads CASSLSGGATYNEQFF. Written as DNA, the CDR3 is TGTGCCAGCAGTCTTAGCGGGGGGGCCACCTACAATGAGCAGTTCTTC.

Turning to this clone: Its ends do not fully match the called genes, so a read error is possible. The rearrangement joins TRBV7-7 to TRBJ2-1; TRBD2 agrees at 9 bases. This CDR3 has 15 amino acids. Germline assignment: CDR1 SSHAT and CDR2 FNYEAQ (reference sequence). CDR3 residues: CASSLGLAGNNEQFF. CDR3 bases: TGTGCTAGCAGCTTAGGTCTAGCGGGGAACAATGAGCAGTTCTTC.

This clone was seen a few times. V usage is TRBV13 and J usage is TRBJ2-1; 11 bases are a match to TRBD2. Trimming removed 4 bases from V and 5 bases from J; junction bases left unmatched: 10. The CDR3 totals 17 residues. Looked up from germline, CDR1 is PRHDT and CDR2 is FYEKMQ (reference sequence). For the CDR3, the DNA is TGTGCCAGCAGCTCCGAATCCGGGACTAGCGGACACAATGAGCAGTTCTTC. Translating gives CASSSESGTSGHNEQFF.

The CDR3 region has the DNA TGTGCCAGCTGCGGGGGGCGCGGAAACACCATATATTTT. As protein: CASCGGRGNTIYF. The chain is built from TRBV6-5 and TRBJ1-3, with D possibly being TRBD1 (6 bases). The germline CDR1 and CDR2 sequences are MNHEY and SVGAGI. CDR3 length equals 13 residues. The germline V and J ends were trimmed by 8 bases and 4 bases, with 12 bases remaining between them.

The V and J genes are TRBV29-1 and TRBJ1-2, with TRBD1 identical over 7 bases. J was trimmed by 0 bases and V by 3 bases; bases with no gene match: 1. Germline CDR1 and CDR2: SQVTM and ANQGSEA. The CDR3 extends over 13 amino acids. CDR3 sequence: CSVEGQPNYGYTF. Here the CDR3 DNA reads TGCAGCGTTGAGGGACAGCCTAACTATGGCTACACCTTC. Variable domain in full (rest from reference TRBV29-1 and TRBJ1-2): SAVISQKPSRDICQRGTSLTIQCQVDSQVTMMFWYRQQPGQSLTLIATANQGSEATYESGFVIDKFPISRPNLTFSTLTVSNMSPEDSSIYLCSVEGQPNYGYTFGSGTRLTVV.

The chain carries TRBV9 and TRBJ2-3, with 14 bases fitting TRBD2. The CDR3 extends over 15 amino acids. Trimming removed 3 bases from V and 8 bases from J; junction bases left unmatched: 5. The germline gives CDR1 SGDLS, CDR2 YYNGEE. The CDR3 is CASSAGLAGAPTQYF. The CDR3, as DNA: TGTGCCAGCAGCGCGGGACTAGCGGGGGCCCCTACGCAGTATTTT. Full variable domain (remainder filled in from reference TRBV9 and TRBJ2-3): DSGVTQTPKHLITATGQRVTLRCSPRSGDLSVYWYQQSLDQGLQFLIQYYNGEERAKGNILERFSAQQFPDLHSELNLSSLELGDSALYFCASSAGLAGAPTQYFGPGTRLTVL.

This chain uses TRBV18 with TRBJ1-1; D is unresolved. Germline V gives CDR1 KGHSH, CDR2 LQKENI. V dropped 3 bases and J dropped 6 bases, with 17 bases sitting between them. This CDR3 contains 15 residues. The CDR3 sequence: CASSPVGATGSEAFF. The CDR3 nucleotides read TGTGCCAGCTCACCCGTAGGAGCCACCGGCTCTGAAGCTTTCTTT.

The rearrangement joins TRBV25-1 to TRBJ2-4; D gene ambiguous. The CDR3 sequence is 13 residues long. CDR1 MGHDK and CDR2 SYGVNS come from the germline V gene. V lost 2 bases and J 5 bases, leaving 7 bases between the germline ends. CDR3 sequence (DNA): TGTGCCAGCAGTGAACCCAGGCAAAACATTCAGTACTTC. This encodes CASSEPRQNIQYF.

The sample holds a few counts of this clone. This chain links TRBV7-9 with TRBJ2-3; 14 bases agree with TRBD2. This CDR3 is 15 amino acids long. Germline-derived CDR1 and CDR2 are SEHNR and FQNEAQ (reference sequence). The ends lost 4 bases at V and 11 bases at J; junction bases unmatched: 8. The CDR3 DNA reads TGTGCCAGCAGCTCGAGACTAGCGGGGGGGCCGGAGCAGTATTTT. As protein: CASSSRLAGGPEQYF.

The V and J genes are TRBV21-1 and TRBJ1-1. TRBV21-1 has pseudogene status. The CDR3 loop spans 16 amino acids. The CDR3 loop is CASSKALGRVITEAFF. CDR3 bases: TGTGCCAGCAGCAAAGCGCTAGGCAGAGTGATCACTGAAGCTTTCTTT.

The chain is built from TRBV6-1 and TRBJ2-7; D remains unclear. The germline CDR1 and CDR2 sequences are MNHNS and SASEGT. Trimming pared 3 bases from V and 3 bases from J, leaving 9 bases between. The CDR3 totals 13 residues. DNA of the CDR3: TGTGCCAGCAGTGACGGGTACTTCTACGAGCAGTACTTC. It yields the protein CASSDGYFYEQYF.